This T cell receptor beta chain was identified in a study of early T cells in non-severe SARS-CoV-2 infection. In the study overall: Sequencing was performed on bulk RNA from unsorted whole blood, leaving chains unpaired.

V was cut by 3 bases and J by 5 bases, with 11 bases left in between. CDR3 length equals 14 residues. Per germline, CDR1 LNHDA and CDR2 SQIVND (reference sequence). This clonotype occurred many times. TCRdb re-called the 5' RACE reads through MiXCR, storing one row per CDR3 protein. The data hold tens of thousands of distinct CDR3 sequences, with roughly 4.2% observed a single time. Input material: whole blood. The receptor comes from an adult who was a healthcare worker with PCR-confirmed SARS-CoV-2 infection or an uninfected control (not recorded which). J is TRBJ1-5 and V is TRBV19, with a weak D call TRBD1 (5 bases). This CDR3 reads CASSIRGRDQPQHF. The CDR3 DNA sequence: TGTGCCAGTAGTATCCGGGGGAGGGATCAGCCCCAGCATTTT.